This TCR beta chain was obtained from a study of T cells in Graves' hyperthyroidism and ophthalmopathy. Study findings and constraints: Blood shared most expanded thyroid clonotypes above 0.001.

This clonotype was found many times. Its specificity is unknown. Germline trimming cut 3 bases from V and 5 bases from J; bases unmatched to any gene: 7. Germline V lookup: CDR1 KGHDR, CDR2 SFDVKD. The CDR3 has 15 amino acids. The study left out patients who had uncontrolled infection, other autoimmune disease, pregnancy or lactation. RNA transcripts provided the source from which TCR beta CDR3 regions were amplified. The HTBI primer set was used in a first-round RT-PCR of the TCR CDR3. TCRdb re-called the multiplex PCR reads through MiXCR, storing one row per CDR3 protein. The table shows roughly 380,000 distinct CDR3 sequences, with approximately 19% occurring only once.

Sequencing was performed on blood. This rearrangement joins TRBV24-1 to TRBJ2-5; 8 nucleotides match TRBD2. The clonotype comes from a woman aged 18-29 years with Graves' hyperthyroidism. The CDR3 region is CATSDIAGLRETQYF. CDR3 bases: TGTGCCACCAGTGATATAGCGGGGTTGCGGGAGACCCAGTACTTC.